This T cell receptor beta chain derives from a study of blood T cells in healthy people across ages. The CDR3 runs to 13 residues. Extraction of total RNA produced a minimum of 5.5 micrograms from each sample. It was with a sample-barcoded 5' primer and a J-beta primer mix that a second PCR of roughly 6 to 11 cycles was run. Researchers report that a template-switch adaptor with 12 random nucleotides tagged each cDNA molecule. CDR3-containing paired-end reads numbering at least 2.5 million came from each sample. TCRdb re-called the 5' RACE reads through MiXCR, storing one row per CDR3 protein. The sample lists approximately 780,000 distinct CDR3 sequences, roughly 24% occurring once. A further study also used this sample, focusing on T cells of mothers and their children. That paper states: The overlap seen between related mothers and children slightly exceeded that of unrelated pairs, though not significantly.

This rearrangement joins TRBV12-3 or TRBV12-4 to TRBJ2-1; D unclear. TRBJ2-7 explains the end of the DNA better; the J call may be wrong. Sequencing was performed on blood. This sequence was found in a boy between 5 and 17 years old in good health. CDR3 in amino acids: CASSLMEQNEQYF. The CDR3 DNA reads as TGTGCCAGCAGTTTAATGGAACAAAACGAGCAGTACTTC.